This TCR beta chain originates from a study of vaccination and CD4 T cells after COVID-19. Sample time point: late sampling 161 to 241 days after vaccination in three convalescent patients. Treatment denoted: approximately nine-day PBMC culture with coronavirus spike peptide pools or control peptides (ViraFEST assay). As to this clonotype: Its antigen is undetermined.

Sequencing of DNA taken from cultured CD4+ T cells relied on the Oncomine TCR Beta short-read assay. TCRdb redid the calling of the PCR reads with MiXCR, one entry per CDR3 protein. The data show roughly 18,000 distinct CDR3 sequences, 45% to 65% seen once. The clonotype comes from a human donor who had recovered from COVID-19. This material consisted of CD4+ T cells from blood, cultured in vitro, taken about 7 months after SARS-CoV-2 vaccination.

This CDR3 is CASAWDSTDTQYF. CDR3 sequence (DNA): TGTGCCAGCGCCTGGGACAGCACAGATACGCAGTATTTT. V is TRBV2 and J is TRBJ2-3; possibly TRBD1 or TRBD2 for D (5 bases each). CDR3 size: 13 residues. The V gene lost 8 bases and the J gene lost 0 bases, with 9 bases spanning the gap. CDR1 and CDR2 from the germline V gene are SNHLY and FYNNEI.